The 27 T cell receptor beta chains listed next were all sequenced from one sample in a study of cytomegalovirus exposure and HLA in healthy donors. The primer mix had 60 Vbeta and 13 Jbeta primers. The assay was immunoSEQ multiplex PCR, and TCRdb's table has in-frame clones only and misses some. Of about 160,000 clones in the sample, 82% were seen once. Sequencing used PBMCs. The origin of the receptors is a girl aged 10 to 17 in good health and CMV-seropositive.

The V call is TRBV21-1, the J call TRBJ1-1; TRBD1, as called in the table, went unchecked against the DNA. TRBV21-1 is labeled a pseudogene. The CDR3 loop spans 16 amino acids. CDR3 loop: CASSNQYRTGSAEAFF. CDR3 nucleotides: TGTGCCAGCAGCAACCAATACCGGACAGGGAGCGCTGAAGCTTTCTTT.

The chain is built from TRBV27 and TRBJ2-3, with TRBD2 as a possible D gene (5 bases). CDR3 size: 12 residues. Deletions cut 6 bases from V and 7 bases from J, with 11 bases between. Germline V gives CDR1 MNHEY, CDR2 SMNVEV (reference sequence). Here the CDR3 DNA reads TGTGCCAGCAGCCCGGCCGGGAATACGCAGTATTTT. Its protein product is CASSPAGNTQYF.

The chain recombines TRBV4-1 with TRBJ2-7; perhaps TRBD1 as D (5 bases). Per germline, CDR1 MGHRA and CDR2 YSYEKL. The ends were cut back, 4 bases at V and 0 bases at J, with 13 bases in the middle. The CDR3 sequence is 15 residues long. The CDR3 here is CASSPPGFSSYEQYF. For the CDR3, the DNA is TGCGCCAGCAGCCCGCCAGGGTTTTCCTCCTACGAGCAGTACTTC.

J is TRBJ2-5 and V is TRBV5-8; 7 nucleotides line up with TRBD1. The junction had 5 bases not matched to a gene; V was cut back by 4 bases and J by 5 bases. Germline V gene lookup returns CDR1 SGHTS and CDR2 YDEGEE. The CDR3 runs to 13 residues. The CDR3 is CASSPGQAETQYF. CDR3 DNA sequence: TGTGCCAGCAGCCCCGGACAGGCTGAGACCCAGTACTTC.

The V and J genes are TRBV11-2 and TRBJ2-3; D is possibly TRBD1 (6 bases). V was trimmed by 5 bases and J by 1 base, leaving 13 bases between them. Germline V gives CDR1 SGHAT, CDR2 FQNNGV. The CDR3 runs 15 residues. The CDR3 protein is CASSPIRGRTDTQYF. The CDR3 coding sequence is TGTGCCAGCAGCCCGATCAGGGGACGCACAGATACGCAGTATTTT.

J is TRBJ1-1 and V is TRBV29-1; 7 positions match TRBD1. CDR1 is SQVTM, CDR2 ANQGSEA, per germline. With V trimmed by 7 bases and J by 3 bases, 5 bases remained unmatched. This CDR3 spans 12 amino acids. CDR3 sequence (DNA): TGCAGCGGTGGACAGGCGGACACTGAAGCTTTCTTT. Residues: CSGGQADTEAFF.

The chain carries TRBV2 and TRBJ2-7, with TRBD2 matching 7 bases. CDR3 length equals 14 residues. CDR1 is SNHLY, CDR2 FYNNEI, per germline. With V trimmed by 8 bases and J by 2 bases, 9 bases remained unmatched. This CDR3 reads CASDTSGDTYEQYF. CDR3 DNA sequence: TGTGCCAGCGATACGAGCGGGGATACCTACGAGCAGTACTTC.

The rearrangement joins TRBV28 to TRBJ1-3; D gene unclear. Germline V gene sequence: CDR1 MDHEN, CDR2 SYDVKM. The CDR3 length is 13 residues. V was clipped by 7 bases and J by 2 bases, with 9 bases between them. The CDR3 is CASTLFAGNTIYF. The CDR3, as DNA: TGTGCCAGCACCCTCTTCGCTGGAAACACCATATATTTT.

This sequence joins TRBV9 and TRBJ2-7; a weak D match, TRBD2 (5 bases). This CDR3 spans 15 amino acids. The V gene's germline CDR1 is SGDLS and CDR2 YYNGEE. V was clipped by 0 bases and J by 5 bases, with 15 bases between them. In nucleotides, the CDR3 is TGTGCCAGCAGCGTAGAAGGTTCCCTAGCCCACGAGCAGTACTTC. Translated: CASSVEGSLAHEQYF.

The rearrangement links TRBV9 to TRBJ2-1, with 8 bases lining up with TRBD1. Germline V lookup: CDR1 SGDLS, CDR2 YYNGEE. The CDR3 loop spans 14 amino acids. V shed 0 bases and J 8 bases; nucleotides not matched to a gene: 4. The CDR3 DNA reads TGTGCCAGCAGCGTAGACAGGGGGTGGGATGAGCAGTTCTTC. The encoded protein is CASSVDRGWDEQFF.

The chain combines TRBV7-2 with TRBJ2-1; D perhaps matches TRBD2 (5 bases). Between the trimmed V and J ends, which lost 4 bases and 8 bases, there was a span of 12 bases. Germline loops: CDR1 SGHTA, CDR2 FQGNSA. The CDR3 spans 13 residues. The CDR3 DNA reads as TGTGCCAGCAGCTACGATGGAGGACATGAGCAGTTCTTC. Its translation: CASSYDGGHEQFF.

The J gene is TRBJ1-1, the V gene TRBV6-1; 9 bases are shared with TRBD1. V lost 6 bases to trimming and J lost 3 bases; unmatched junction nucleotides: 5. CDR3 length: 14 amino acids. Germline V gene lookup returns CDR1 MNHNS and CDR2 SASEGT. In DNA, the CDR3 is TGTGCCAGCAGCTCGACAGGGGGAGACACTGAAGCTTTCTTT. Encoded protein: CASSSTGGDTEAFF.

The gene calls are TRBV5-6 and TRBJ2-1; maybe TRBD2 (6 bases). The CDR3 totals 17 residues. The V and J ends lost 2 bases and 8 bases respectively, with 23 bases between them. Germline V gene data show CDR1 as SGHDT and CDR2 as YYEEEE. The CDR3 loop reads CASSFIRGRGIADEQFF. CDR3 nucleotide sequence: TGTGCCAGCAGCTTTATCCGGGGACGGGGGATAGCGGATGAGCAGTTCTTC.

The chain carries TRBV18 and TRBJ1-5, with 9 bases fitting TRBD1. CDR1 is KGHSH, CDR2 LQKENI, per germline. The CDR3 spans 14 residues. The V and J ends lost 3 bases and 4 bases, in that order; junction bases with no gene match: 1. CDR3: CASSPDRGNQPQHF. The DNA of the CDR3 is TGTGCCAGCTCACCGGACAGGGGTAATCAGCCCCAGCATTTT.

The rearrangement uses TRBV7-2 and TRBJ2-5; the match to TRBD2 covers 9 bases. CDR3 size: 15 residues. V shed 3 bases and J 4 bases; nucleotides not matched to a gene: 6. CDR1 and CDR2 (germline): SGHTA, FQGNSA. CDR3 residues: CASSLARGGRETQYF. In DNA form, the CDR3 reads TGTGCCAGCAGCTTGGCGCGGGGGGGCCGAGAGACCCAGTACTTC.

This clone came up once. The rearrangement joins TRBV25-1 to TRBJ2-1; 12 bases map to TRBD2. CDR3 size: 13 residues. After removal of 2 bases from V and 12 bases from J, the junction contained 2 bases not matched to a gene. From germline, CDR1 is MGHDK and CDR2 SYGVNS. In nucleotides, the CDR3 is TGTGCCAGCAGTGAACAACTAGCGGGGGGGCAGTTCTTC. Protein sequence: CASSEQLAGGQFF.

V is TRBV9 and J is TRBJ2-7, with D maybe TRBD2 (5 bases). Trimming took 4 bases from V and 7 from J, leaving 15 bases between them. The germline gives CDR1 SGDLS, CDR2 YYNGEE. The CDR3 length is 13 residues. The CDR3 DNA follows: TGTGCCAGCAGCCCATCCCCCGGCGGGGAGCAGTACTTC. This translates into CASSPSPGGEQYF.

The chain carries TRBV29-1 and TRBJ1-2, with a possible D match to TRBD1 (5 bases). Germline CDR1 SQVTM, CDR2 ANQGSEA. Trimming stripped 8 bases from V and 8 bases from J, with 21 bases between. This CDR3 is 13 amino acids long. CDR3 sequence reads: CSITPGGEIGYTF. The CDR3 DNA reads TGCAGCATCACCCCCGGGGGGGAAATCGGCTACACCTTC.

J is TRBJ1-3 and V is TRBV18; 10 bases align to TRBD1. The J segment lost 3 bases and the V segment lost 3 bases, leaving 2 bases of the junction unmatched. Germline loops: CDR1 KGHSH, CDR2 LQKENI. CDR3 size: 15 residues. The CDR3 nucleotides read TGTGCCAGCTCACCGGGACAGGGGTTTGGAAACACCATATATTTT. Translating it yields CASSPGQGFGNTIYF.

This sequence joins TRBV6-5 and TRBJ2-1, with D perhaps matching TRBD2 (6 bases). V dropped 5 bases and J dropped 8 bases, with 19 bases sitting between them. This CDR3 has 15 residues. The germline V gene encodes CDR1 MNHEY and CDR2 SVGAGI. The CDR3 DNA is TGTGCCAGCAGTAGGTCCGCACTAGCTGCCCATGAGCAGTTCTTC. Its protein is CASSRSALAAHEQFF.

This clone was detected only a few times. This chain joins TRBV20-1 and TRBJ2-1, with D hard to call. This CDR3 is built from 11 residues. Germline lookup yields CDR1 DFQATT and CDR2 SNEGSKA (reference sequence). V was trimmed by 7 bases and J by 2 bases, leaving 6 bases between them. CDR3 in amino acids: CSVSAYNEQFF. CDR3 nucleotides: TGCAGTGTCTCCGCCTACAATGAGCAGTTCTTC.

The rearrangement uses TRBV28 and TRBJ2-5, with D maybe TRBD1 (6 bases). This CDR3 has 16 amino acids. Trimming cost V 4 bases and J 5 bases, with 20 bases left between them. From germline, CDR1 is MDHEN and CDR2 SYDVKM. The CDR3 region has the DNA TGTGCCAGCAGTTCACCACAGCAGGGGCCCGGGGAGACCCAGTACTTC. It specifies CASSSPQQGPGETQYF.

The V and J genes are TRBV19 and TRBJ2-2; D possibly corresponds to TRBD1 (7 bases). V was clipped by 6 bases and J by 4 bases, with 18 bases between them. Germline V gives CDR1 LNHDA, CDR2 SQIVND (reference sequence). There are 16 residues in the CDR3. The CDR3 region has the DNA TGTGCCAGTAGGGGTGGGGGGACAGCAGCCACCGGGGAGCTGTTTTTT. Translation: CASRGGGTAATGELFF.

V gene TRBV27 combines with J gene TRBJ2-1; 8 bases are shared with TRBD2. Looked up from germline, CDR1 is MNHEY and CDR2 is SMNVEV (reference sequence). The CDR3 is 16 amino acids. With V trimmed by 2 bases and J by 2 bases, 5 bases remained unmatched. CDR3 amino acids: CASSLTGLGTYNEQFF. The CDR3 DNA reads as TGTGCCAGCAGTTTAACGGGACTAGGAACCTACAATGAGCAGTTCTTC.

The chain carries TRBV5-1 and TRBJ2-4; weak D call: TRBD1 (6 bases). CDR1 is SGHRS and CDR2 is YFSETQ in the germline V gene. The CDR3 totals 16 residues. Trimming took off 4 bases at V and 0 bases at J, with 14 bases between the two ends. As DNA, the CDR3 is TGCGCCAGCAGCGCCGACAGGAAACTAGCCAAAAACATTCAGTACTTC. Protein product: CASSADRKLAKNIQYF.

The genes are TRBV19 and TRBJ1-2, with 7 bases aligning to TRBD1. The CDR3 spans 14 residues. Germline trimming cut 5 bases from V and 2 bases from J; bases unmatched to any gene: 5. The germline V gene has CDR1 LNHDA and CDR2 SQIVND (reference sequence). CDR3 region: CASSVTTGNYGYTF. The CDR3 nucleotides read TGTGCCAGTAGTGTTACGACAGGGAACTATGGCTACACCTTC.

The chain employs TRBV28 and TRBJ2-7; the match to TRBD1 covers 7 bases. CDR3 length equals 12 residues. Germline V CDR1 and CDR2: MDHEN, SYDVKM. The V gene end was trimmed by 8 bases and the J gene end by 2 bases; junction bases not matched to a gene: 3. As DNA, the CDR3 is TGTGCCAGCTTGGGACAGACCTACGAGCAGTACTTC. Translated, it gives CASLGQTYEQYF.